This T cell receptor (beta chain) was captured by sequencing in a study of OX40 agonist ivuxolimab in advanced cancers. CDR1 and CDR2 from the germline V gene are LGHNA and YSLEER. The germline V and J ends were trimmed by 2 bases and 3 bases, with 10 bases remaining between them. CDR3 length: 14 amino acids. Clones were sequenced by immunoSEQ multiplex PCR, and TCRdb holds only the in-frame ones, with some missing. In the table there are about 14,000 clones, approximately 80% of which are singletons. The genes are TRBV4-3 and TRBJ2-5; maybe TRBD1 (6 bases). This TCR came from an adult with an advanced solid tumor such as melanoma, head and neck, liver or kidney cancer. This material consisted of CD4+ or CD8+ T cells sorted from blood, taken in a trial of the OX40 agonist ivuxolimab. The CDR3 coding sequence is TGCGCCAGCAGCCAACGACAGGAAAAAGAGACCCAGTACTTC. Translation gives CASSQRQEKETQYF.